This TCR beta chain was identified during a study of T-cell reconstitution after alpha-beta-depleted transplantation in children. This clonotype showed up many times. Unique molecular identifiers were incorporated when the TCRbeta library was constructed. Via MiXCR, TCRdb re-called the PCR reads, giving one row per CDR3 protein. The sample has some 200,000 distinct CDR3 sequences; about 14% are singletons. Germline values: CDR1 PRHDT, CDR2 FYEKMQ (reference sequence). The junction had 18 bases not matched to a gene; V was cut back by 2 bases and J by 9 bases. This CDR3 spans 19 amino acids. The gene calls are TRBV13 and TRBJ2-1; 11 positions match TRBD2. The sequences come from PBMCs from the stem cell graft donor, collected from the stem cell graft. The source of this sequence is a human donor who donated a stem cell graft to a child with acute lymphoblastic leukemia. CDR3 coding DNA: TGTGCCAGCAGCTTAAGGGAAAAGATAGCGGGAGGGCCGTTCAGTGAGCAGTTCTTC. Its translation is CASSLREKIAGGPFSEQFF.